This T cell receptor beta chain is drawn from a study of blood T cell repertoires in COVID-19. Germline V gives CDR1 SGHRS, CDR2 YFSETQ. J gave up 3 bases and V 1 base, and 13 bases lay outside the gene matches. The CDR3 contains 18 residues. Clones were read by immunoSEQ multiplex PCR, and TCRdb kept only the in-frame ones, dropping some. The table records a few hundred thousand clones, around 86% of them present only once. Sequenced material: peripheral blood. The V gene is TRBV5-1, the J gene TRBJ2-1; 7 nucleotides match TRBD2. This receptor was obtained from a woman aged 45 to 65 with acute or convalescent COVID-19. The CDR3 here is CASSLSAGVGGSYNEQFF. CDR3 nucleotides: TGCGCCAGCAGCTTGTCTGCGGGAGTCGGCGGGAGCTACAATGAGCAGTTCTTC.